This T cell receptor (beta chain) was recovered during a study of control samples from healthy donors and cancer patients. The germline V gene encodes CDR1 SQVTM and CDR2 ANQGSEA. The CDR3 runs to 11 residues. The germline V and J ends were trimmed by 7 bases and 8 bases, with 14 bases remaining between them. Method: immunoSEQ multiplex PCR; TCRdb's copy keeps in-frame clones and lacks some. The repertoire consists of about 84,000 clones, with 90% to 95% occurring once and the leading ten covering around 16%. The clonotype was recovered from a man aged 25 to 40 in good health. The sample was blood. V and J are TRBV29-1 and TRBJ1-2, with a possible D match to TRBD1 (5 bases). For the CDR3, the DNA is TGCAGCGCCCGTCGGGGGATGGGCTACACCTTC. Translated: CSARRGMGYTF.